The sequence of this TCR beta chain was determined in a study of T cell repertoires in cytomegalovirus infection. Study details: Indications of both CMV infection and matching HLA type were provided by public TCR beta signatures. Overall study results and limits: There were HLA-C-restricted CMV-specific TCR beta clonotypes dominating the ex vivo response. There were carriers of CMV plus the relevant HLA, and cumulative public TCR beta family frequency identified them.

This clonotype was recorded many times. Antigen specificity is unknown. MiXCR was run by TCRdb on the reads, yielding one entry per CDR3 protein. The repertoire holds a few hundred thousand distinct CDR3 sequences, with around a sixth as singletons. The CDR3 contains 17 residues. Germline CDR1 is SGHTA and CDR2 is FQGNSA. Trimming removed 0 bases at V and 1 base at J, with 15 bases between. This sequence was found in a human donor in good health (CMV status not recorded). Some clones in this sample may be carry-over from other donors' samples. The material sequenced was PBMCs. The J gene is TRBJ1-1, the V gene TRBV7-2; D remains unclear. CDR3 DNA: TGTGCCAGCAGCTTAGCCTTAGGTGCCACCAGGAACACTGAAGCTTTCTTT. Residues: CASSLALGATRNTEAFF.